This T cell receptor beta chain was identified during a study of T cell repertoires in cytomegalovirus infection. Via MiXCR, TCRdb re-called the reads, giving one row per CDR3 protein. The table has approximately 500,000 distinct CDR3 sequences, 25% to 35% seen once. The CDR3 is 15 residues long. V shed 6 bases and J 9 bases; nucleotides not matched to a gene: 15. Per germline, CDR1 MNHEY and CDR2 SVGEGT. This clonotype was observed once. The antigen remains unidentified. The chain has TRBV6-2 or TRBV6-3 and TRBJ2-5; 8 bases align to TRBD1. Source: cultured PBMCs, taken from culture after CMV antigen stimulation. The sequence was collected from a human donor in good health (CMV status not recorded). Some clones in this sample may be carry-over from other donors' samples. CDR3 bases: TGTGCCAGCAGCAGGATGGGACAGGCTGATCTGGCCCAGTACTTC. Translated: CASSRMGQADLAQYF.